This TCR beta chain was profiled in a study of shared clonotypes between healthy human individuals. CDR3 size: 13 residues. The ends were cut back, 0 bases at V and 6 bases at J, with 6 bases in the middle. From germline, CDR1 is LGHNA and CDR2 YSLEER. The protocol was immunoSEQ multiplex PCR, while the TCRdb copy is restricted to in-frame clones and leaves out a portion. The profile shows 2 million to 2.5 million clones, 95% of them singletons. The specimen sequenced was naive CD4+ T cells sorted from blood. Sample subset: CD45RA+ positively selected. The chain employs TRBV4-3 and TRBJ1-5, with D unresolved. This receptor was identified in a man in his late teens or twenties in good health. The CDR3 nucleotides read TGCGCCAGCAGCCAAGATAGTGGTCAGCCCCAGCATTTT. Amino acid sequence: CASSQDSGQPQHF.